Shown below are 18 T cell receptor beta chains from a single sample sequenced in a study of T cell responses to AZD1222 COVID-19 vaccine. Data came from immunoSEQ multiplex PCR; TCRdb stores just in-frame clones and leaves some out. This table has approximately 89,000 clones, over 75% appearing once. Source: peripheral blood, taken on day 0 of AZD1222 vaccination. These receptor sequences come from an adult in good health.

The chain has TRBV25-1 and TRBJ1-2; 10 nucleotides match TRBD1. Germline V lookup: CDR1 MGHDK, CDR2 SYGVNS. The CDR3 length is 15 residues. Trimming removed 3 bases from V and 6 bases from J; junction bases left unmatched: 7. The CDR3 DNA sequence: TGTGCCAGCAGTGAGTGGACAGGGGGTAGGAATGGCTACACCTTC. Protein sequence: CASSEWTGGRNGYTF.

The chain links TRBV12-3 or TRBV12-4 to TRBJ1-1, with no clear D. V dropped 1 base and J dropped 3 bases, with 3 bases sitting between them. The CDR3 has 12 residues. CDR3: CASSLVYTEAFF. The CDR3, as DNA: TGTGCCAGCAGTTTAGTTTACACTGAAGCTTTCTTT.

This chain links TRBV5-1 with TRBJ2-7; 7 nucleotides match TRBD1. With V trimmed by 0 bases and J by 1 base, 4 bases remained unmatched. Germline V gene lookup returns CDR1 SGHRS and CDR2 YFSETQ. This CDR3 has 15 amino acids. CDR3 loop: CASSLEGARSYEQYF. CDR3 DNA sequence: TGCGCCAGCAGCTTGGAGGGGGCCAGATCCTACGAGCAGTACTTC.

CDR3 in DNA: TGTGCCAGTAATGACAGTCCTGGGGCCAACGTCCTGACTTTC. The encoded protein is CASNDSPGANVLTF. This chain joins TRBV19 and TRBJ2-6; weak D call: TRBD1 (5 bases). The CDR3 contains 14 residues. The germline V gene encodes CDR1 LNHDA and CDR2 SQIVND (reference sequence). Trimming removed 7 bases at V and 2 bases at J, with 9 bases between.

The CDR3 region has the DNA TGCGCCAGCCCACAGGGGGACACCGGGGAGCTGTTTTTT. It encodes CASPQGDTGELFF. The chain has TRBV5-1 and TRBJ2-2, with 8 nucleotides matching TRBD1. Germline V gene lookup returns CDR1 SGHRS and CDR2 YFSETQ. V was pared by 7 bases and J by 3 bases, with 2 bases of the junction left unmatched. CDR3 length equals 13 residues.

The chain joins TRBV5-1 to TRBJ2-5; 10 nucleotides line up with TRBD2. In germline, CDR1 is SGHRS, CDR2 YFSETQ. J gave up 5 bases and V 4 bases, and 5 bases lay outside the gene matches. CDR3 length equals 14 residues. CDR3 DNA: TGCGCCAGCAGCGCAGAACTAGCGGGGGAGACCCAGTACTTC. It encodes CASSAELAGETQYF. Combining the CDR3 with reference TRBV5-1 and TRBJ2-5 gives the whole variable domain KAGVTQTPRYLIKTRGQQVTLSCSPISGHRSVSWYQQTPGQGLQFLFEYFSETQRNKGNFPGRFSGRQFSNSRSEMNVSTLELGDSALYLCASSAELAGETQYFGPGTRLLVL.

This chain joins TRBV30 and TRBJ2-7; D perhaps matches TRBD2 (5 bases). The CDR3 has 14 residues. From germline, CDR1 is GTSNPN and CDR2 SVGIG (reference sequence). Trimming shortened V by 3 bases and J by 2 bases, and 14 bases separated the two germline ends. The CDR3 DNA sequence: TGTGCCTGGAGCCTCGGTACCGGGGCCTACGAGCAGTACTTC. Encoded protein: CAWSLGTGAYEQYF.

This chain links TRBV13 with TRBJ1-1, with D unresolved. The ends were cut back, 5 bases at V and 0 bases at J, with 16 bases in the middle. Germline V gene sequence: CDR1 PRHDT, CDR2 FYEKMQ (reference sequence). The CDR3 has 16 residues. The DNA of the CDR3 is TGTGCCAGCAGCCAAGGGAGCGGCACCTTGAACACTGAAGCTTTCTTT. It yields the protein CASSQGSGTLNTEAFF.

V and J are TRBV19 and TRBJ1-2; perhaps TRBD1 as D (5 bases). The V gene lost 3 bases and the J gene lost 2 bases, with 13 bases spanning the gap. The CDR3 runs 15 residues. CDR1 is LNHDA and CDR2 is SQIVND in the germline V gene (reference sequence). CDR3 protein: CASSMGRVANYGYTF. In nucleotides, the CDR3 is TGTGCCAGTAGTATGGGCAGGGTTGCGAACTATGGCTACACCTTC.

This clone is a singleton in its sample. Here the CDR3 reads CASSVAASGGLYNEQFF. The DNA for the CDR3 is TGTGCCAGCAGCGTAGCAGCTAGCGGGGGCCTCTACAATGAGCAGTTCTTC. V and J are TRBV9 and TRBJ2-1; TRBD2 aligns across 10 bases. CDR1 SGDLS and CDR2 YYNGEE come from the germline V gene. Losses at the gene ends were 0 bases for V and 3 bases for J; bases not matched to a gene: 6. This CDR3 contains 17 residues.

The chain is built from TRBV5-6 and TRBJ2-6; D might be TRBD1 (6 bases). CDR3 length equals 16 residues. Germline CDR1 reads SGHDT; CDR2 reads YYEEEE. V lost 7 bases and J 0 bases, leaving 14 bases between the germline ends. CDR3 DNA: TGTGCCAGCGGAAGACAGGTCCTCTCTGGGGCCAACGTCCTGACTTTC. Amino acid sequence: CASGRQVLSGANVLTF. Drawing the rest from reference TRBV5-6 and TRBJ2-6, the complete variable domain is DAGVTQSPTHLIKTRGQQVTLRCSPKSGHDTVSWYQQALGQGPQFIFQYYEEEERQRGNFPDRFSGHQFPNYSSELNVNALLLGDSALYLCASGRQVLSGANVLTFGAGSRLTVL.

This CDR3 is CASSEPAQGNEKLFF. The CDR3 coding sequence is TGTGCCAGCAGTGAACCGGCACAGGGGAATGAAAAACTGTTTTTT. The chain is built from TRBV6-1 and TRBJ1-4, with 7 nucleotides matching TRBD1. The length of the CDR3 is 15 residues. The V gene's germline CDR1 is MNHNS and CDR2 SASEGT. Unmatched junction bases numbered 5, after V lost 2 bases and J lost 5 bases.

CDR3 bases: TGTGCCAGCAGCCCCGACAGCAGGAATGAAAAACTGTTTTTT. The encoded protein is CASSPDSRNEKLFF. The chain carries TRBV14 and TRBJ1-4, with D possibly matching TRBD1 (5 bases). This CDR3 has 14 amino acids. With 4 bases removed from V and 5 bases from J, the gap between germline ends came to 11 bases. Germline V gives CDR1 SGHDN, CDR2 FVKESK.

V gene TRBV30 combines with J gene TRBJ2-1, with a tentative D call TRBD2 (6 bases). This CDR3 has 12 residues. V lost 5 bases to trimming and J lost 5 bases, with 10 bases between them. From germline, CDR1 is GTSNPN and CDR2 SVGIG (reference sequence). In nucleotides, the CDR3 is TGTGCCTGGGATAGGACTAACAATGAGCAGTTCTTC. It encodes CAWDRTNNEQFF. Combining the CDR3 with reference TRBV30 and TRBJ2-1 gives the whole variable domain SQTIHQWPATLVQPVGSPLSLECTVEGTSNPNLYWYRQAAGRGLQLLFYSVGIGQISSEVPQNLSASRPQDRQFILSSKKLLLSDSGFYLCAWDRTNNEQFFGPGTRLTVL.

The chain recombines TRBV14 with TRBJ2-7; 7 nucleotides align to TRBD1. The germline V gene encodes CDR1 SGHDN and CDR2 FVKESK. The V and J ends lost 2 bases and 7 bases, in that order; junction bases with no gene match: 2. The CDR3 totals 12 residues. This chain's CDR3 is CASSQLQGEQYF. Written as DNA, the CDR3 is TGTGCCAGCAGCCAATTACAGGGGGAGCAGTACTTC.

CDR3 protein: CASSQDEHRANTEAFF. CDR3 coding DNA: TGCGCCAGCAGCCAAGATGAGCACAGGGCGAACACTGAAGCTTTCTTT. The chain is built from TRBV4-1 and TRBJ1-1, with D possibly being TRBD1 (6 bases). This CDR3 comprises 16 residues. Germline V CDR1 and CDR2: MGHRA, YSYEKL. The V gene lost 0 bases and the J gene lost 1 base, with 12 bases spanning the gap.

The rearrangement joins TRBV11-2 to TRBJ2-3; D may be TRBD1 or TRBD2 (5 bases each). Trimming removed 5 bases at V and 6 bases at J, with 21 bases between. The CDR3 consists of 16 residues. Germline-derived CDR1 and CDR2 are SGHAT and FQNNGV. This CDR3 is CASSPQLGTLLDTQYF. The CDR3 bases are TGTGCCAGCAGCCCTCAACTGGGGACCTTATTGGATACGCAGTATTTT.

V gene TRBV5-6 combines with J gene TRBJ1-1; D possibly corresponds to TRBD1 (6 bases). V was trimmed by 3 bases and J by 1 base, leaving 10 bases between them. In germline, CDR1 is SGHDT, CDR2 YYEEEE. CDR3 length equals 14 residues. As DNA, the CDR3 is TGTGCCAGCAGCTCTACAGGGCCGAACACTGAAGCTTTCTTT. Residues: CASSSTGPNTEAFF. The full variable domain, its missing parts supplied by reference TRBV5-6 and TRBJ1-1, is DAGVTQSPTHLIKTRGQQVTLRCSPKSGHDTVSWYQQALGQGPQFIFQYYEEEERQRGNFPDRFSGHQFPNYSSELNVNALLLGDSALYLCASSSTGPNTEAFFGQGTRLTVV.